The 6 T cell receptor beta chains in this list originate from one sample, sequenced in a study of blood T cell repertoires in COVID-19. Using immunoSEQ multiplex PCR, the repertoire was profiled, and TCRdb retains in-frame clones only, with some absent. The sample includes around 250,000 clones, 80% to 90% of them seen just once. The sequenced material came from PBMCs or T cells enriched from blood (not recorded which). These receptor sequences come from a woman aged 50 to 60 who had recovered from COVID-19.

As to this clone: The junction shows a germline mismatch at one end, possibly a read error. The CDR3 DNA follows: TGTGCTAGCAGCTCCGGGACAGGAATGAGCGAGCAGTACTTC. Its protein product is CASSSGTGMSEQYF. The rearrangement joins TRBV7-7 to TRBJ2-7, with 8 bases lining up with TRBD1. Germline loops: CDR1 SSHAT, CDR2 FNYEAQ (reference sequence). The CDR3 is 14 residues long.

The J gene is TRBJ2-1, the V gene TRBV5-1; D call uncertain. CDR1 and CDR2 from the germline V gene are SGHRS and YFSETQ. The CDR3 spans 12 residues. The ends were cut back, 4 bases at V and 7 bases at J, with 9 bases in the middle. The CDR3 bases are TGCGCCAGCAGCATAGACACAAATGAGCAGTTCTTC. Amino acid sequence: CASSIDTNEQFF.

The CDR3 DNA reads TGTGCCTCCCACAGGGAGAACACTGAAGCTTTCTTT. This sequence encodes CASHRENTEAFF. The V and J genes are TRBV30 and TRBJ1-1; TRBD1 is a possible D gene (6 bases). The CDR3 runs to 12 residues. CDR1 and CDR2 from the germline V gene are GTSNPN and SVGIG (reference sequence). V lost 7 bases to trimming and J lost 1 base, with 10 bases between them.

Notes on this clone: At one end the junction does not follow the germline gene, possibly because of a read error. The J gene is TRBJ2-3, the V gene TRBV27; D remains unclear. The CDR3 extends over 14 amino acids. CDR1 and CDR2 from the germline V gene are MNHEY and SMNVEV (reference sequence). The DNA of the CDR3 is TGTGCCAGCAGTTTCGAGGCCCGCACGGATACGCAGTATTTT. It yields the protein CASSFEARTDTQYF.

This clone was detected only a few times. V and J are TRBV27 and TRBJ1-4; tentative D call: TRBD1 (6 bases). The CDR3 has 14 residues. The germline CDR1 and CDR2 sequences are MNHEY and SMNVEV (reference sequence). Trimming left V 6 bases short and J 7 bases short, with 15 bases between. This CDR3 reads CASSSMGAAEKLFF. The CDR3 DNA is TGTGCCAGCAGCTCCATGGGGGCGGCTGAAAAACTGTTTTTT. The whole variable domain, filled in from reference TRBV27 and TRBJ1-4, reads EAQVTQNPRYLITVTGKKLTVTCSQNMNHEYMSWYRQDPGLGLRQIYYSMNVEVTDKGDVPEGYKVSRKEKRNFPLILESPSPNQTSLYFCASSSMGAAEKLFFGSGTQLSVL.

The V gene is TRBV11-2, the J gene TRBJ1-5; TRBD1 agrees at 9 bases. J lost 6 bases, V lost 5 bases, and 2 bases had no gene match. The CDR3 totals 13 residues. In germline, CDR1 is SGHAT, CDR2 FQNNGV. The CDR3 bases are TGTGCCAGCAGCGGGGACAGGGCTCAGCCCCAGCATTTT. The encoded protein is CASSGDRAQPQHF.